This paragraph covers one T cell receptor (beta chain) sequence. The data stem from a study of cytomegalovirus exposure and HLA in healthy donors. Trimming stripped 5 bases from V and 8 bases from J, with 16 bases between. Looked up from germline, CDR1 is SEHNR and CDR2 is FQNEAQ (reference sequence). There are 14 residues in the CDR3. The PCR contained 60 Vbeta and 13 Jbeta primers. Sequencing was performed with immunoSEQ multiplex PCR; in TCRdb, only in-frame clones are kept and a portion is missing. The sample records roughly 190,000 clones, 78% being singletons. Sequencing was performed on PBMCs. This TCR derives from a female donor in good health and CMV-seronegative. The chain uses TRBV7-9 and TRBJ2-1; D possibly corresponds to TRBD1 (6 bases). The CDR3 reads CASSRTVGNDEQFF. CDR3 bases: TGTGCCAGCAGCCGGACAGTGGGGAACGATGAGCAGTTCTTC.